Below are 9 T cell receptor beta chains sequenced from a single sample in a study of blood T cell repertoires in COVID-19 (dated by TCRdb to 2020 to 2022). Library preparation was by the immunoSEQ multiplex PCR assay. TCRdb retrieved this table from immuneACCESS and kept in-frame rearrangements only. Not all clones are present; in checked studies, unresolved V genes account for under half, and no reason is known for the remainder. In all, the sample holds hundreds of thousands of clones, and approximately 91% of those were seen once. Over 8% of the sample lies in the top ten. Sequenced material: PBMCs or T cells enriched from blood (not recorded which). All receptors come from a woman in her thirties or forties who had recovered from COVID-19.

The chain has TRBV28 and TRBJ2-5; 13 bases match TRBD2. The J segment lost 4 bases and the V segment lost 8 bases, leaving 7 bases of the junction unmatched. This CDR3 is 15 amino acids long. Germline CDR1 is MDHEN and CDR2 is SYDVKM. The CDR3 DNA sequence: TGTGCCAGCGGCGAAACTAGCGGGGGGGCAGAGACCCAGTACTTC. Its translation: CASGETSGGAETQYF.

V usage is TRBV6-5 and J usage is TRBJ2-3; 9 bases line up with TRBD2. With 3 bases clipped from V and 5 bases from J, the junction kept 6 bases outside the gene matches. Germline CDR1 and CDR2: MNHEY and SVGAGI. The CDR3 consists of 15 residues. CDR3 bases: TGTGCCAGCAGTTATAGCGGGAGTAAGGGAGATACGCAGTATTTT. It yields the protein CASSYSGSKGDTQYF.

The gene calls are TRBV19 and TRBJ2-2; 7 positions agree with TRBD1. Germline CDR1 is LNHDA and CDR2 is SQIVND (reference sequence). This CDR3 comprises 16 residues. V gave up 3 bases and J gave up 5 bases; unmatched junction bases: 9. The CDR3: CASSIMGQNPTGELFF. In nucleotides, the CDR3 is TGTGCCAGTAGTATTATGGGACAGAACCCGACCGGGGAGCTGTTTTTT.

This chain links TRBV4-3 with TRBJ1-2; 8 positions agree with TRBD1. The CDR3 spans 16 residues. Germline assignment: CDR1 LGHNA and CDR2 YSLEER. Trimming cost V 0 bases and J 8 bases; bases outside gene matches: 11. In DNA form, the CDR3 reads TGCGCCAGCAGCCAAGAGTCCGACAGGGGAAACGGGGGCTACACCTTC. Translation: CASSQESDRGNGGYTF.

The rearrangement joins TRBV27 to TRBJ2-3; 9 bases agree with TRBD1. This CDR3 is 15 amino acids long. Trimming took 0 bases from V and 4 from J; bases not matched to a gene: 2. The germline CDR1 and CDR2 sequences are MNHEY and SMNVEV (reference sequence). As DNA, the CDR3 is TGTGCCAGCAGTTTATCGGGACAGGGCCCAGATACGCAGTATTTT. Encoded protein: CASSLSGQGPDTQYF.

The rearrangement uses TRBV5-1 and TRBJ2-1, with D tentatively TRBD2 (6 bases). V lost 6 bases and J lost 5, with 9 bases in between. Germline V gene data show CDR1 as SGHRS and CDR2 as YFSETQ. The CDR3 extends over 12 amino acids. CDR3 sequence reads: CASTRGNNEQFF. The CDR3 DNA reads as TGCGCCAGCACGCGGGGTAACAATGAGCAGTTCTTC.

The CDR3 is CASSTQGITGELFF. In nucleotides, the CDR3 is TGTGCCAGCAGTACTCAGGGGATCACCGGGGAGCTGTTTTTT. The genes are TRBV2 and TRBJ2-2; possible D gene TRBD1, 6 bases. Trimming removed 5 bases at V and 4 bases at J, with 11 bases between. CDR1 and CDR2 from the germline V gene are SNHLY and FYNNEI. The CDR3 has 14 amino acids.

This chain uses TRBV28 with TRBJ2-7, with 7 positions matching TRBD1. Germline V gene lookup returns CDR1 MDHEN and CDR2 SYDVKM. The CDR3 contains 14 residues. The J segment lost 6 bases and the V segment lost 5 bases, leaving 10 bases of the junction unmatched. The CDR3 bases are TGTGCCAGCAGTCCTGGGGGACAGAGGGGCGAGCAGTACTTC. As protein: CASSPGGQRGEQYF. The full variable domain, rest sourced from reference TRBV28 and TRBJ2-7, is DVKVTQSSRYLVKRTGEKVFLECVQDMDHENMFWYRQDPGLGLRLIYFSYDVKMKEKGDIPEGYSVSREKKERFSLILESASTNQTSMYLCASSPGGQRGEQYFGPGTRLTVT.

This clone appeared a single time. The V gene is TRBV7-8, the J gene TRBJ1-2; D unclear. The length of the CDR3 is 11 residues. V shed 5 bases and J shed 7 bases, with 8 bases lying between them. Germline CDR1 reads SGHVS; CDR2 reads FQNEAQ. The CDR3 region is CASSPGLGYTF. The CDR3 DNA is TGTGCCAGCAGCCCAGGACTTGGCTACACCTTC.